What follows describes a single T cell receptor (beta chain). Its antigen has not been determined. The CDR3 is cut off 3 residues early in the read; its end comes from the germline J gene. These data come from a study of T cells in women clearing cervical HPV infection (dated by TCRdb to the late 2010s). With respect to the entire study: The cases were 25 or so women with histologically confirmed HPV16-related CIN3 or worse, and 2 of these cases were invasive cancers. Controls were approximately 25 women whose single incident HPV16 infection cleared within 12 months without precancer or cancer developing. Blood from cases was collected at the visit where the lesion was first found, while blood from controls was collected once the infection could no longer be detected. For cases, a median interval of about 140 days, with an interquartile range of roughly 80 to 210 days, was observed between lesion detection and blood sampling. Since only a few of the women had HLA typing available, the possibility that HLA type was acting as a confounder could not be ruled out. Nested within Costa Rica's Guanacaste HPV Natural History Study, an exploratory proof-of-principle case-control study compared TCR repertoires across cervical HPV16 outcomes. Cases were matched to controls by age within five years and by the year the sample was collected. Median age was about 30 years in cases versus around 37 in controls, and baseline characteristics did not differ significantly. In the parent cohort, 10,049 women aged 18 or older were enrolled in Guanacaste, Costa Rica, during about 1992 to 1994 and were followed for seven years. Five blinded duplicates per group were added as quality controls, giving around 60 samples: 50 or so participants and about ten replicates. Findings and caveats that apply to the study as a whole: Cases were distinguished from controls with an estimated AUC of about 0.78 by random forest classifiers combining richness and V gene abundances. Because of the cross-sectional design, the study could not determine whether the associations came before infection or resulted from infection, and neither effector/memory subsets nor HPV-specific T cells were isolated. TRBV6-7 relative abundance was lower in cases than in controls (approximately 0.1% versus 0.16%; Bonferroni P = 0.0008). Because the number of T cells in each sample was unknown, differences in richness could reflect differing T-cell content rather than repertoire biology. TCR repertoire richness was significantly higher in CIN3+ cases than in controls across sequencing depths, while evenness did not differ.

Every participant had a single incident cervical HPV16 infection, and women with prevalent HPV16 infections were excluded. Cervical HPV DNA was detected by MY09/MY11 PCR, and genotyping was performed by dot-blot hybridization. Approximately 16 mL of heparinized blood were centrifuged, and the buffy coat was aliquoted, frozen at -30°C, then stored at -80°C. Genomic DNA was extracted from buffy coat specimens using QIAGEN kits. TCR beta CDR3 regions were amplified by multiplex PCR using the immunoSEQ assay from an average of about 1,200 ng genomic DNA per sample. The assay corrected primer bias using a complete synthetic TCR repertoire to establish an amplification baseline. The amplicons were sequenced using the Illumina platform. For the original study's pipeline: Sequences were error-corrected by clustering with frequency ratios and a modified nearest-neighbor algorithm and were then analyzed in the immunoSEQ Analyzer with IMGT gene definitions. At each rarefaction depth, TCR richness and evenness were averaged across 20 rarefaction repeats, and any sample with fewer sequences than the depth was left out. Wilcoxon rank sum tests with FDR correction were used to compare V, D and J gene relative abundances between the groups. An intraclass correlation of just under 96% for TCR richness and an average of about 77% across some 66 gene segments were obtained from the blinded duplicates. The clones in this table, taken by TCRdb from immuneACCESS, are in-frame only. Not every clone is retained; where verified, under half of the shortfall comes from an unresolved V gene, and the cause of the rest is unknown. The V and J calls and clone size were taken over from that table, and D and trimming were inferred from the DNA. The sample's records list about 48,000 clones. Around 1.5% of the sample rests with the top ten.

V is cut back by 6 bases and J by 2 bases, with 7 bases in the junction unmatched. In the germline V gene, CDR1 corresponds to MNHEY and CDR2 to SVGEGT. The CDR3, cysteine through phenylalanine, is 15 amino acids long. Shown are 36 bases from within the CDR3, in frame from base 1. This receptor chain uses TRBV6-2 or TRBV6-3 and TRBJ2-1, and 7 junction bases match TRBD2. The sequence was collected from a woman between 18 and 75 years old with a cervical HPV16 infection that either progressed to CIN3+ or cleared (not recorded which). The sample consisted of blood buffy coat. Partial CDR3 DNA: TGTGCCAGCAGCCGGCAGGCGGGAGCCTACAATGAG. Its product reads: CASSRQAGAYNE. From start to end, the CDR3 is CASSRQAGAYNEQFF.